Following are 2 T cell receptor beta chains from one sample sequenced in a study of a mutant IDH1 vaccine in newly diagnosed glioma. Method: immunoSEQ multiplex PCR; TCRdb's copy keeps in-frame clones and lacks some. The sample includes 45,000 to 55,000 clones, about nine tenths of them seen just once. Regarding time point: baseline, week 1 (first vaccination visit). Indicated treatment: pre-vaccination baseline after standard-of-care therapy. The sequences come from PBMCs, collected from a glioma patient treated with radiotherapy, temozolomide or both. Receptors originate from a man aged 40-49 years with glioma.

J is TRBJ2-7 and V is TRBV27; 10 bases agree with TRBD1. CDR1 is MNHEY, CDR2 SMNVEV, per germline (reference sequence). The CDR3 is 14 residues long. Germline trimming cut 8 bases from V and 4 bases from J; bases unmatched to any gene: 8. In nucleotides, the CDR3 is TGTGCCAGCGGGACAGGGGTTCGGGGATACGAGCAGTACTTC. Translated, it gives CASGTGVRGYEQYF.

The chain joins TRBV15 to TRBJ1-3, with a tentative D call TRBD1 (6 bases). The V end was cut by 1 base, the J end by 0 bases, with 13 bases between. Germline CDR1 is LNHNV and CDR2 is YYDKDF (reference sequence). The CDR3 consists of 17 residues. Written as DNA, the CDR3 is TGTGCCACCAGCAGAGTTGGACAGCGTGCCTCTGGAAACACCATATATTTT. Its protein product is CATSRVGQRASGNTIYF.